Included here is one T cell receptor beta chain sequence, with context. This clonotype has only a few counts. The target of this receptor is not known. No base qualities exist here, and no much larger clone lies one base off it. These data come from a study of breast tumors, draining lymph nodes, adjacent tissues (dated by TCRdb to 2016 to 2018). Study-level background: TCR beta repertoires were compared across tumor, adjacent nontumor tissue and axillary lymph nodes obtained from breast cancer patients. The study aimed to assess the relationships and possible T-cell exchange between tumor, surrounding tissue and draining lymph node repertoires in human breast cancer.

The axillary draining lymph nodes of breast cancer patients were the source of the lymph node samples. Overall study results and their limits: Tumors showed preferential V and J gene usage, and their T-cell repertoire diversity fell below that of lymph nodes yet above that of nontumor tissue. The data were considered consistent with the idea that most tumor T cells come from the lymph node and then expand in tumor tissue. Rather than being directly demonstrated, the conclusion that tumor T cells originate in lymph nodes was presented as consistent with a hypothesis. Tumor and nontumor tissue repertoires were found to be significantly more similar in luminal-like than in basal-like breast cancer.

TCRdb lists the instrument as Illumina HiSeq 2000. TCR beta chain libraries were generated by multiplex PCR amplification. The amplified TCR beta chain products were analyzed by high-throughput sequencing. TCRdb reran the public reads through fastp at Q25 and MiXCR, keeping productive beta chains. Each entry merges the rows of one CDR3 protein and shows their most common DNA and genes. In this sample the table shows roughly 220,000 distinct CDR3 sequences, around 35% of which occur a single time. The ten biggest clones cover 3% to 4% of the sample. The receptor was isolated from a female donor with breast cancer. Some clones in this sample may be carry-over from other donors' samples. Sequenced material: axillary lymph node tissue.

The DNA sequence reads TGTGCCAGCAGCTTAGGGGTTAGAGGGCAGGAGACCCAGTACTTC. This gives the protein CASSLGVRGQETQYF. Recombination connected TRBV7-9 to TRBJ2-5; matching of 5 bases hints at TRBD2 as the D gene. The V end loses 1 base and the J end loses 5 bases, and a stretch of 14 bases separates them. Including the terminal cysteine and phenylalanine, the CDR3 comprises 15 residues. Only CDR3 DNA remains: 45 bases, in frame from the first base. CDR1 and CDR2 were assigned from the germline V gene (reference sequence) as SEHNR and FQNEAQ.